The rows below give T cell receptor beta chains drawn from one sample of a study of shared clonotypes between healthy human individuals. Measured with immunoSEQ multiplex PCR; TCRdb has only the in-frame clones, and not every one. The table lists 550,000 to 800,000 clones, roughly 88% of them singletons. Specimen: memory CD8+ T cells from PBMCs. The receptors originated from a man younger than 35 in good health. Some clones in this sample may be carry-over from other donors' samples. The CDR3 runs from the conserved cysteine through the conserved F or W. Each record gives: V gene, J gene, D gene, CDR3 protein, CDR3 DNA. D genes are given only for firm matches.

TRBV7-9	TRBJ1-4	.	CASSFNQGGEKLFF	TGTGCCAGCAGCTTTAACCAGGGTGGAGAAAAACTGTTTTTT
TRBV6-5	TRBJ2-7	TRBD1	CAISEDRYEQYF	TGTGCCATCAGTGAGGACAGGTACGAGCAGTACTTC
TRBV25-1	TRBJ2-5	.	CASSGTQLQETQYF	TGTGCCAGCAGTGGGACACAACTCCAAGAGACCCAGTACTTC
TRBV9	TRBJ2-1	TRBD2	CASSVVGTSGRNEQFF	TGTGCCAGCAGCGTAGTAGGGACTAGCGGGAGAAATGAGCAGTTCTTC
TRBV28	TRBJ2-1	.	CASGPVKFSYNEQFF	TGTGCCAGCGGGCCCGTAAAGTTTTCCTACAATGAGCAGTTCTTC
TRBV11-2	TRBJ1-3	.	CASSPTRISDGNTIYF	TGTGCCAGCAGCCCAACGAGGATTAGCGATGGAAACACCATATATTTT
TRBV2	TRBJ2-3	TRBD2	CASSRIGLALDTQYF	TGTGCCAGCAGCCGTATTGGACTAGCCCTCGATACGCAGTATTTT
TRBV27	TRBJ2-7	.	CASSSDRPLLVEQYF	TGTGCCAGCAGTTCCGACAGGCCCCTTTTGGTGGAGCAGTACTTC
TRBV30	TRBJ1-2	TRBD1	CAWRRDRDRGPNYGYTF	TGTGCCTGGAGGCGTGACCGGGACAGGGGACCTAACTATGGCTACACCTTC
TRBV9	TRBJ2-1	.	CASSVDGSTSYNEQFF	TGTGCCAGCAGCGTAGACGGGAGTACCTCCTACAATGAGCAGTTCTTC
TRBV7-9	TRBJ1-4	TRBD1	CASSLDIGTVDEKLFF	TGTGCCAGCAGCTTAGACATCGGGACAGTCGATGAAAAACTGTTTTTT
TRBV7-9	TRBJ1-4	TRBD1	CASSRQGAVATNEKLFF	TGTGCCAGCAGCCGACAGGGGGCGGTTGCAACTAATGAAAAACTGTTTTTT